These 13 T cell receptor beta chains share one sample of origin, sequenced in a study of blood T cell repertoires in COVID-19. The method was immunoSEQ multiplex PCR; TCRdb's version includes in-frame clones alone and lacks a portion of them. Of some 45,000 clones in the sample, approximately 88% were seen once. The sequencing input was peripheral blood. The receptors here all came from a human donor with active COVID-19. The donor label of this sample is uncertain.

The gene calls are TRBV5-6 and TRBJ1-1, with D maybe TRBD1 (5 bases). The ends were cut back, 0 bases at V and 1 base at J, with 13 bases in the middle. The germline V gene encodes CDR1 SGHDT and CDR2 YYEEEE. The CDR3 is 16 amino acids. The CDR3 region has the DNA TGTGCCAGCAGCTTGGGGTGGGGCAGGACGAACACTGAAGCTTTCTTT. This translates into CASSLGWGRTNTEAFF.

V and J are TRBV4-1 and TRBJ2-7, with D perhaps TRBD1 (6 bases). CDR1 is MGHRA and CDR2 is YSYEKL in the germline V gene. The CDR3 is 13 amino acids. V lost 4 bases and J lost 6, with 13 bases in between. Here the CDR3 reads CASSPRDNPEQYF. CDR3 coding DNA: TGCGCCAGCAGCCCCCGGGACAACCCCGAGCAGTACTTC.

The CDR3 loop is CASSLGQGRTEAFF. Written as DNA, the CDR3 is TGTGCCAGCAGCTTAGGACAGGGGAGGACTGAAGCTTTCTTT. The chain uses TRBV11-3 and TRBJ1-1; 8 nucleotides line up with TRBD1. Germline assignment: CDR1 SGHNT and CDR2 YENEEA. CDR3 length: 14 amino acids. J was trimmed by 5 bases and V by 1 base; bases with no gene match: 3.

The sample holds a few counts of this clone. The chain joins TRBV27 to TRBJ1-6; D is ambiguous. V lost 7 bases and J 7 bases, leaving 17 bases between the germline ends. The CDR3 totals 15 residues. CDR1 MNHEY and CDR2 SMNVEV come from the germline V gene (reference sequence). CDR3 in DNA: TGTGCCAGCACCTATAACCCCCGGAGCAATTCACCCCTCCACTTT. Protein: CASTYNPRSNSPLHF.

The chain uses TRBV11-2 and TRBJ2-1, with TRBD2 matching 7 bases. V dropped 1 base and J dropped 6; count of bases not matched to a gene: 6. The CDR3 length is 15 residues. The V gene's germline CDR1 is SGHAT and CDR2 FQNNGV. CDR3 DNA: TGTGCCAGCAGCTTAGTAGGCGGGAGTGGCAATGAGCAGTTCTTC. Amino acid sequence: CASSLVGGSGNEQFF. The full variable domain, in which reference TRBV11-2 and TRBJ2-1 provide the parts outside the CDR3, is EAGVAQSPRYKIIEKRQSVAFWCNPISGHATLYWYQQILGQGPKLLIQFQNNGVVDDSQLPKDRFSAERLKGVDSTLKIQPAKLEDSAVYLCASSLVGGSGNEQFFGPGTRLTVL.

The genes are TRBV11-3 and TRBJ2-7; 11 bases line up with TRBD1. The CDR3 totals 15 residues. Losses at the gene ends were 5 bases for V and 7 bases for J; bases not matched to a gene: 10. In germline, CDR1 is SGHNT, CDR2 YENEEA. CDR3 in DNA: TGTGCCAGCAGCCCCCGTGGACAGGGGGCGAGGGAGCAGTACTTC. Translating gives CASSPRGQGAREQYF. The variable domain in full, completed from reference TRBV11-3 and TRBJ2-7, reads EAGVVQSPRYKIIEKKQPVAFWCNPISGHNTLYWYLQNLGQGPELLIRYENEEAVDDSQLPKDRFSAERLKGVDSTLKIQPAELGDSAVYLCASSPRGQGAREQYFGPGTRLTVT.

The rearrangement links TRBV5-4 to TRBJ2-1; D gene ambiguous. CDR1 and CDR2 (germline): SGHNT, YYREEE (reference sequence). The CDR3 loop spans 15 amino acids. The V gene lost 1 base and the J gene lost 0 bases, with 8 bases spanning the gap. CDR3 sequence: CASSLTSSSYNEQFF. CDR3 bases: TGTGCCAGCAGCTTGACCTCGAGCTCCTACAATGAGCAGTTCTTC.

The chain combines TRBV5-1 with TRBJ1-2; D ambiguous. With 4 bases removed from V and 0 bases from J, the gap between germline ends came to 10 bases. CDR1 is SGHRS, CDR2 YFSETQ, per germline. The CDR3 runs to 14 residues. Here the CDR3 reads CASSVEPPNYGYTF. The CDR3 DNA sequence: TGCGCCAGCAGCGTTGAGCCGCCTAACTATGGCTACACCTTC.

This clone was found a few times. This chain joins TRBV9 and TRBJ1-4; 8 bases line up with TRBD1. Germline V lookup: CDR1 SGDLS, CDR2 YYNGEE. The ends lost 4 bases at V and 8 bases at J; junction bases unmatched: 13. The CDR3 is 16 amino acids. The CDR3 sequence is CASSSKTQGALEKLFF. CDR3 DNA sequence: TGTGCCAGCAGCTCAAAAACGCAGGGGGCGTTGGAAAAACTGTTTTTT.

This clone was counted once. The V call is TRBV7-8, the J call TRBJ2-1; 10 bases map to TRBD1. Trimming at V came to 5 bases and at J to 7 bases, leaving 11 bases not matched to a gene. Germline lookup yields CDR1 SGHVS and CDR2 FQNEAQ. This CDR3 has 16 amino acids. The CDR3 coding sequence is TGTGCCAGCAGCGGACCGGGACAGGGGTTGGGGAATGAGCAGTTCTTC. It encodes CASSGPGQGLGNEQFF.

The chain employs TRBV30 and TRBJ1-3; D gene uncertain. Trimming pared 2 bases from V and 0 bases from J, leaving 8 bases between. Germline values: CDR1 GTSNPN, CDR2 SVGIG (reference sequence). The CDR3 contains 14 residues. The CDR3 region is CAWSTGHSGNTIYF. The CDR3 coding sequence is TGTGCCTGGAGTACGGGTCACTCTGGAAACACCATATATTTT.

The chain links TRBV4-1 to TRBJ1-2; TRBD1 agrees at 8 bases. The CDR3 spans 14 residues. V shed 0 bases and J 8 bases; nucleotides not matched to a gene: 5. Germline CDR1 and CDR2: MGHRA and YSYEKL. CDR3 protein: CASSQDPTGEGYTF. The CDR3 nucleotides read TGCGCCAGCAGCCAAGATCCGACAGGGGAAGGCTACACCTTC.

This chain uses TRBV28 with TRBJ1-5; D is perhaps TRBD1 (5 bases). Germline CDR1 reads MDHEN; CDR2 reads SYDVKM. The length of the CDR3 is 15 residues. The ends were cut back, 8 bases at V and 6 bases at J, with 20 bases in the middle. CDR3 bases: TGTGCCAGCCGTGGGCAGTGGACAACGGGTCAGCCCCAGCATTTT. Translation gives CASRGQWTTGQPQHF. Combining the CDR3 with reference TRBV28 and TRBJ1-5 gives the whole variable domain DVKVTQSSRYLVKRTGEKVFLECVQDMDHENMFWYRQDPGLGLRLIYFSYDVKMKEKGDIPEGYSVSREKKERFSLILESASTNQTSMYLCASRGQWTTGQPQHFGDGTRLSIL.